One sample yielded the 27 T cell receptor beta chains listed below, sequenced in a study of shared clonotypes between healthy human individuals. The repertoire was sequenced with immunoSEQ multiplex PCR; TCRdb's copy has only in-frame clones and lacks some. The data contain about 1 million clones, roughly 75% of them singletons. The sequencing sample was made of memory CD4+ T cells sorted from blood. Subset meaning: CD45RA-negative fraction. These receptors all stem from a man aged 18 to 29 in good health.

This chain joins TRBV7-2 and TRBJ2-3; D unresolved. The germline CDR1 and CDR2 sequences are SGHTA and FQGNSA. This CDR3 is 14 amino acids long. The V gene lost 5 bases and the J gene lost 0 bases, with 9 bases spanning the gap. CDR3 amino acids: CASSLMTSTDTQYF. DNA of the CDR3: TGTGCCAGCAGCCTCATGACTAGCACAGATACGCAGTATTTT.

The V and J genes are TRBV6-1 and TRBJ2-1; TRBD2 matches at 7 bases. The J segment lost 2 bases and the V segment lost 1 base, leaving 5 bases of the junction unmatched. CDR3 length: 16 residues. Germline assignment: CDR1 MNHNS and CDR2 SASEGT. The CDR3 nucleotides read TGTGCCAGCAGTGAAGTCGGACTAGACCCCTACAATGAGCAGTTCTTC. Amino acid sequence: CASSEVGLDPYNEQFF.

The rearrangement uses TRBV9 and TRBJ2-3; no clear D. With 3 bases removed from V and 2 bases from J, the gap between germline ends came to 10 bases. The CDR3 length is 14 residues. CDR1 and CDR2 from the germline V gene are SGDLS and YYNGEE. CDR3 protein: CASSASVNTDTQYF. The DNA for the CDR3 is TGTGCCAGCAGCGCGTCAGTGAACACAGATACGCAGTATTTT.

CDR3 nucleotides: TGTGCCAGCAGCCTAAGGGGGGGCTCTGGGGCCAACGTCCTGACTTTC. This encodes CASSLRGGSGANVLTF. The rearrangement joins TRBV9 to TRBJ2-6; TRBD2 might be the D (7 bases). This CDR3 spans 16 amino acids. V dropped 4 bases and J dropped 0 bases, with 11 bases sitting between them. Germline V gives CDR1 SGDLS, CDR2 YYNGEE.

V and J are TRBV10-3 and TRBJ1-6; TRBD1 aligns across 9 bases. In germline, CDR1 is ENHRY, CDR2 SYGVKD. The junction had 2 bases not matched to a gene; V was cut back by 4 bases and J by 7 bases. CDR3 length: 14 amino acids. The CDR3, as DNA: TGTGCCATCAGTGTCGGGACAGGGAATTCACCCCTCCACTTT. This codes for CAISVGTGNSPLHF.

The gene calls are TRBV6-4 and TRBJ2-3; D might be TRBD2 (5 bases). CDR1 and CDR2 (germline): MRHNA, SNTAGT. The CDR3 covers 15 residues. V dropped 6 bases and J dropped 0 bases, with 13 bases sitting between them. As DNA, the CDR3 is TGTGCCAGCAGCCGGGGTTCCACTAGCACAGATACGCAGTATTTT. This codes for CASSRGSTSTDTQYF.

V usage is TRBV5-8 and J usage is TRBJ1-4, with D maybe TRBD1 (5 bases). This CDR3 contains 15 residues. V was shortened by 9 bases and J by 8 bases, with 23 bases between the two germline ends. Germline V CDR1 and CDR2: SGHTS, YDEGEE. The CDR3: CATSNPGLRAEKLFF. The CDR3 DNA sequence: TGTGCCACCTCAAATCCAGGGCTCCGCGCGGAAAAACTGTTTTTT.

Turning to this clone: Within the sample, other DNA sequences also encode this same CDR3. The chain uses TRBV7-2 and TRBJ2-5; unclear D gene. Trimming stripped 1 base from V and 4 bases from J, with 10 bases between. The CDR3 runs 14 residues. Germline CDR1 is SGHTA and CDR2 is FQGNSA. The CDR3: CASSLGVGLETQYF. The CDR3 DNA reads as TGTGCCAGCAGCTTAGGGGTAGGGTTAGAGACCCAGTACTTC.

This chain uses TRBV27 with TRBJ2-7; possibly TRBD2 for D (5 bases). CDR1 and CDR2 from the germline V gene are MNHEY and SMNVEV (reference sequence). The CDR3 totals 15 residues. The V end was cut by 0 bases, the J end by 3 bases, with 12 bases between. Here the CDR3 reads CASSLSLVGGYEQYF. CDR3 nucleotides: TGTGCCAGCAGTTTATCGTTGGTTGGAGGCTACGAGCAGTACTTC.

The genes are TRBV15 and TRBJ1-2, with D possibly TRBD1 on 5 matching bases. This CDR3 comprises 14 residues. Trimming removed 2 bases from V and 8 bases from J, with 15 bases in between. CDR1 and CDR2 from the germline V gene are LNHNV and YYDKDF (reference sequence). DNA of the CDR3: TGTGCCACCAGCAGACTACCGGGACCTCGGGGCTACACCTTC. It encodes CATSRLPGPRGYTF.

The V call is TRBV2, the J call TRBJ2-3, with D possibly being TRBD1 (5 bases). Trimming took 5 bases from V and 2 from J, leaving 11 bases between them. CDR1 and CDR2 (germline): SNHLY, FYNNEI. This CDR3 is 14 amino acids long. The chain's CDR3 is CASSKTTATDTQYF. The CDR3 DNA follows: TGTGCCAGCAGTAAAACGACAGCCACAGATACGCAGTATTTT.

V usage is TRBV6-6 and J usage is TRBJ1-5, with D possibly matching TRBD1 (5 bases). The CDR3 extends over 15 amino acids. V was cut by 4 bases and J by 4 bases, with 14 bases left in between. Germline V gene lookup returns CDR1 MNHNY and CDR2 SVGAGI (reference sequence). In DNA form, the CDR3 reads TGTGCCAGCAGTTCCCCCGGGACCCCTAATCAGCCCCAGCATTTT. Translating gives CASSSPGTPNQPQHF.

The J gene is TRBJ2-1, the V gene TRBV29-1; TRBD1 is a possible D gene (5 bases). The germline V and J ends were trimmed by 4 bases and 4 bases, with 11 bases remaining between them. The CDR3 is made up of 13 amino acids. Germline V gene sequence: CDR1 SQVTM, CDR2 ANQGSEA. CDR3 sequence: CSVALGAYNEQFF. In nucleotides, the CDR3 is TGCAGCGTTGCGTTAGGGGCTTACAATGAGCAGTTCTTC.

The gene calls are TRBV5-1 and TRBJ2-7; the match to TRBD1 covers 7 bases. V gave up 1 base and J gave up 1 base; unmatched junction bases: 5. CDR3 length equals 15 residues. Looked up from germline, CDR1 is SGHRS and CDR2 is YFSETQ. CDR3 loop: CASSLSAGGSYEQYF. The CDR3 bases are TGCGCCAGCAGCTTGAGTGCAGGGGGTTCCTACGAGCAGTACTTC.

This clone appeared a single time. J is TRBJ2-2 and V is TRBV7-2; no clear D gene. V shed 4 bases and J shed 7 bases, with 10 bases lying between them. The CDR3 sequence is 13 residues long. Germline V gene sequence: CDR1 SGHTA, CDR2 FQGNSA. The CDR3 coding sequence is TGTGCCAGCAGCTCCCTAGTTAACGGGGAGCTGTTTTTT. Amino acid sequence: CASSSLVNGELFF.

V gene TRBV27 combines with J gene TRBJ2-3; weak D call: TRBD2 (6 bases). Germline values: CDR1 MNHEY, CDR2 SMNVEV (reference sequence). The CDR3 extends over 13 amino acids. Trimming pared 8 bases from V and 4 bases from J, leaving 13 bases between. The CDR3: CASLRLGADTQYF. In nucleotides, the CDR3 is TGTGCCAGCCTTCGACTAGGGGCAGATACGCAGTATTTT.

This rearrangement joins TRBV10-2 to TRBJ1-4; TRBD1 might be the D (5 bases). Germline V gives CDR1 WSHSY, CDR2 SAAADI. V was shortened by 2 bases and J by 7 bases, with 14 bases between the two germline ends. This CDR3 comprises 15 residues. The CDR3: CASSEEVLRGEKLFF. DNA for the CDR3: TGCGCCAGCAGTGAGGAGGTATTAAGGGGTGAAAAACTGTTTTTT.

The chain links TRBV2 to TRBJ2-1, with TRBD2 identical over 11 bases. The CDR3 totals 15 residues. The ends lost 6 bases at V and 4 bases at J; junction bases unmatched: 5. Germline lookup yields CDR1 SNHLY and CDR2 FYNNEI. For the CDR3, the DNA is TGTGCCAGCAGGAGGGGACTAGCGGATTACAATGAGCAGTTCTTC. It codes for CASRRGLADYNEQFF.

This rearrangement joins TRBV6-5 to TRBJ1-2; 8 bases map to TRBD1. CDR3 length equals 13 residues. The germline V gene encodes CDR1 MNHEY and CDR2 SVGAGI. With 7 bases clipped from V and 8 bases from J, the junction kept 9 bases outside the gene matches. The CDR3 loop is CASKGQGAKGYTF. Here the CDR3 DNA reads TGTGCCAGCAAGGGGCAGGGGGCGAAGGGCTACACCTTC.

The chain employs TRBV5-6 and TRBJ2-4; D is possibly TRBD1 or TRBD2 (6 bases each). V shed 4 bases and J shed 0 bases, with 14 bases lying between them. The CDR3 totals 16 residues. In germline, CDR1 is SGHDT, CDR2 YYEEEE. The CDR3: CASSPGGNPAKNIQYF. The CDR3 DNA follows: TGTGCCAGCAGCCCCGGGGGCAACCCAGCCAAAAACATTCAGTACTTC.

This clone was observed a handful of times. CDR3 DNA: TGTGCCAGCAGTTACGGGACACCAGGAAACACCATATATTTT. It specifies CASSYGTPGNTIYF. This rearrangement joins TRBV6-5 to TRBJ1-3; a weak D match, TRBD1 (6 bases). Germline assignment: CDR1 MNHEY and CDR2 SVGAGI. Trimming stripped 2 bases from V and 4 bases from J, with 9 bases between. The CDR3 runs to 14 residues.

The V and J genes are TRBV6-1 and TRBJ2-7; no firm D call. CDR3 size: 13 residues. Germline values: CDR1 MNHNS, CDR2 SASEGT. The V end lost 1 base, the J end lost 3 bases, and 7 bases lay between the germline ends. CDR3 sequence reads: CASSEGPRYEQYF. Here the CDR3 DNA reads TGTGCCAGCAGTGAAGGGCCGCGCTACGAGCAGTACTTC.

The V and J genes are TRBV4-3 and TRBJ2-3; D not resolved. The ends were cut back, 0 bases at V and 0 bases at J, with 13 bases in the middle. The germline gives CDR1 LGHNA, CDR2 YSLEER. The CDR3 consists of 17 residues. CDR3 sequence (DNA): TGCGCCAGCAGCCAAGATAGGTGGAGTCCTAGCACAGATACGCAGTATTTT. Translating gives CASSQDRWSPSTDTQYF.

This chain connects TRBV7-8 to TRBJ1-1, with a tentative D call TRBD1 (6 bases). The length of the CDR3 is 14 residues. Trimming removed 1 base from V and 3 bases from J, with 9 bases in between. Per germline, CDR1 SGHVS and CDR2 FQNEAQ. The CDR3 region has the DNA TGTGCCAGCAGCTTAGAGGGACACTACACTGAAGCTTTCTTT. This translates into CASSLEGHYTEAFF.

This rearrangement joins TRBV11-3 to TRBJ2-5; 7 positions match TRBD1. The CDR3 loop spans 16 amino acids. Germline CDR1 is SGHNT and CDR2 is YENEEA. Trimming took 1 base from V and 2 from J; bases not matched to a gene: 7. CDR3 DNA sequence: TGTGCCAGCAGCTTAGGCCAGGGGGTTCCTCAAGAGACCCAGTACTTC. Translated: CASSLGQGVPQETQYF.

To note about this clone: The same CDR3 can be traced to other DNA sequences in this sample. The rearrangement links TRBV28 to TRBJ2-3; D perhaps matches TRBD2 (7 bases). Between the trimmed V and J ends, which lost 4 bases and 4 bases, there was a span of 9 bases. CDR3 length equals 13 residues. The germline V gene has CDR1 MDHEN and CDR2 SYDVKM. Here the CDR3 reads CASSSGGPDTQYF. The DNA of the CDR3 is TGTGCCAGCAGTTCGGGGGGCCCAGATACGCAGTATTTT.

The chain employs TRBV7-2 and TRBJ2-7; D gene ambiguous. Germline V gene sequence: CDR1 SGHTA, CDR2 FQGNSA. With 5 bases removed from V and 9 bases from J, the gap between germline ends came to 17 bases. The CDR3 runs to 13 residues. CDR3 sequence: CASSQVSILAQYF. CDR3 coding DNA: TGTGCCAGCAGCCAGGTTTCGATTTTAGCGCAGTACTTC.